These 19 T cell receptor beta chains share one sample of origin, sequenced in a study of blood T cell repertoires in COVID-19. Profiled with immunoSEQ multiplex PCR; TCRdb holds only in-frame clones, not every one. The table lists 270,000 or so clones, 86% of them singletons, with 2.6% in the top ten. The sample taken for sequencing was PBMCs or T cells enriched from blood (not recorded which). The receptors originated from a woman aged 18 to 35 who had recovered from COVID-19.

The CDR3 is CASRRTSGGAGDTQYF. The DNA of the CDR3 is TGTGCCAGTAGACGGACTAGCGGGGGCGCCGGGGATACGCAGTATTTT. This rearrangement joins TRBV19 to TRBJ2-3; 13 bases map to TRBD2. Losses at the gene ends were 6 bases for V and 6 bases for J; bases not matched to a gene: 9. Germline V gives CDR1 LNHDA, CDR2 SQIVND (reference sequence). The CDR3 contains 16 residues.

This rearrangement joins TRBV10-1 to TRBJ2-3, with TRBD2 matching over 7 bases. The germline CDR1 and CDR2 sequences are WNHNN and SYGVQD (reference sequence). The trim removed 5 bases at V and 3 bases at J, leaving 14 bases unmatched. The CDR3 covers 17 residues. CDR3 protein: CASSSPMAGEETDTQYF. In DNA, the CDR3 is TGCGCCAGCAGTTCTCCCATGGCGGGGGAAGAAACAGATACGCAGTATTTT.

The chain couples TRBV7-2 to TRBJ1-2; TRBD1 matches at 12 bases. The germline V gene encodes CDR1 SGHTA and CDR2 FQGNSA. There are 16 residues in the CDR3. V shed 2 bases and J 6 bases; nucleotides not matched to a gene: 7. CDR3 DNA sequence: TGTGCCAGCAGCTTAATGGGACAGGGGGCTCAGAATGGCTACACCTTC. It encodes CASSLMGQGAQNGYTF.

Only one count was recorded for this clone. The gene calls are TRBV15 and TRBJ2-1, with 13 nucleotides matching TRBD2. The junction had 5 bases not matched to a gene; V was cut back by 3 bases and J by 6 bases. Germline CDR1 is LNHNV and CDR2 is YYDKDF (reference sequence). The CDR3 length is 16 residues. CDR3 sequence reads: CATSRGLAGRINEQFF. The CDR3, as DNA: TGTGCCACCAGCAGGGGACTAGCGGGGCGAATCAATGAGCAGTTCTTC.

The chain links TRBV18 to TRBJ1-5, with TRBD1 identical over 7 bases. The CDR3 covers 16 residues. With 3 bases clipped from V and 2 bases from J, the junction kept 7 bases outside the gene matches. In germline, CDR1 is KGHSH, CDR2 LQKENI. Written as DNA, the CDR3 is TGTGCCAGCTCACCGGACAGGACGGCGGGCAATCAGCCCCAGCATTTT. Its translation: CASSPDRTAGNQPQHF.

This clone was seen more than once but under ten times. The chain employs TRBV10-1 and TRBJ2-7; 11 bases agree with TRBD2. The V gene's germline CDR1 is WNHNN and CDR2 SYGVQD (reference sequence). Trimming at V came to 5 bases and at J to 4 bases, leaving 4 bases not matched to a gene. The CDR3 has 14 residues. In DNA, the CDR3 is TGCGCCAGCAGTCCCGGGACTAGCGGATACGAGCAGTACTTC. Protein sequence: CASSPGTSGYEQYF.

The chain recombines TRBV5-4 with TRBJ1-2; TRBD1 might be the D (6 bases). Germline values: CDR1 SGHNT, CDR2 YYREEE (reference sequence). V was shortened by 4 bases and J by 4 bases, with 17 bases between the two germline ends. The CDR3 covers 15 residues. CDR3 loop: CASSRTGGPFYGYTF. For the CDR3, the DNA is TGTGCCAGCAGCCGCACCGGGGGGCCGTTCTATGGCTACACCTTC.

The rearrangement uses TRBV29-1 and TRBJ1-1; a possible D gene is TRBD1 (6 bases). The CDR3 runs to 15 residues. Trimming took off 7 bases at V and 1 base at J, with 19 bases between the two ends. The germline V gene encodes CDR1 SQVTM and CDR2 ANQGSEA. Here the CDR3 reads CSAGQGHVGNTEAFF. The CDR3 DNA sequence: TGCAGCGCCGGGCAGGGGCACGTAGGGAACACTGAAGCTTTCTTT.

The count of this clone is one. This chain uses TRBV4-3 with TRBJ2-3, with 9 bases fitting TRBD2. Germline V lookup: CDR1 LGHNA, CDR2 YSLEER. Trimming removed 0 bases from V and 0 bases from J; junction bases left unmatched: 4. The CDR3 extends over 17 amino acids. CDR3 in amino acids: CASSQDRLAASTDTQYF. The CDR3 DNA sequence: TGCGCCAGCAGCCAAGATCGACTAGCGGCTAGCACAGATACGCAGTATTTT.

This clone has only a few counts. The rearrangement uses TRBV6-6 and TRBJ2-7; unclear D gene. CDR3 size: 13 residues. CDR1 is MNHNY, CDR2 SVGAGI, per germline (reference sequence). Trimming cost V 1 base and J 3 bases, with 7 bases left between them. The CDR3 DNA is TGTGCCAGCAGTTACTACGAGTTCTACGAGCAGTACTTC. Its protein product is CASSYYEFYEQYF.

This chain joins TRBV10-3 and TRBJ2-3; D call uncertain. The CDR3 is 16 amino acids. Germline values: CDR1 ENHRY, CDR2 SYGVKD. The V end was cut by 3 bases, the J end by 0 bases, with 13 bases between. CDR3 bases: TGTGCCATCAGTGATTCGGCGGAGCTTAGCACAGATACGCAGTATTTT. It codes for CAISDSAELSTDTQYF.

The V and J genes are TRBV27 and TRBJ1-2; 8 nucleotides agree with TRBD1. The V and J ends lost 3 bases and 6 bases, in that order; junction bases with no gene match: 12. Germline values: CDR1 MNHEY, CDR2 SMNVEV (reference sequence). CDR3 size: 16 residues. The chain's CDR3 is CASSFTHTQGANGYTF. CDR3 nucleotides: TGTGCCAGCAGTTTTACCCACACCCAGGGGGCGAATGGCTACACCTTC.

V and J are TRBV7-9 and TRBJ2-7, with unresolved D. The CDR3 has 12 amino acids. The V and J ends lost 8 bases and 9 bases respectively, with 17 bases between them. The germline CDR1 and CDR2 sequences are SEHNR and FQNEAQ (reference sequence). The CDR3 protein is CASLDPSPGQYF. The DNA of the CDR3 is TGTGCCAGCCTAGACCCCAGCCCGGGGCAGTACTTC.

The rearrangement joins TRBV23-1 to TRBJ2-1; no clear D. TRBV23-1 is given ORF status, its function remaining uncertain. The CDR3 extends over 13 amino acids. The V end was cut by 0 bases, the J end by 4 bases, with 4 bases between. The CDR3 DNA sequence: TGCGCCAGCAGTCAATCGAGATACAATGAGCAGTTCTTC. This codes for CASSQSRYNEQFF.

This CDR3 is CASSEKSGGPYEQYF. In DNA form, the CDR3 reads TGTGCCAGCAGTGAAAAAAGCGGGGGACCCTACGAGCAGTACTTC. This chain connects TRBV2 to TRBJ2-7; 8 bases line up with TRBD2. The CDR3 loop spans 15 amino acids. The germline V gene encodes CDR1 SNHLY and CDR2 FYNNEI. J gave up 2 bases and V 2 bases, and 5 bases lay outside the gene matches.

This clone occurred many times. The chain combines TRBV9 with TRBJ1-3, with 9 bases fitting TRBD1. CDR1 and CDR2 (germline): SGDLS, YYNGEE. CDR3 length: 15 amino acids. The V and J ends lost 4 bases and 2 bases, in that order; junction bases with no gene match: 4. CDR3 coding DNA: TGTGCCAGCAGCCAACGGACAGGGGCTGGAAACACCATATATTTT. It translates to CASSQRTGAGNTIYF.

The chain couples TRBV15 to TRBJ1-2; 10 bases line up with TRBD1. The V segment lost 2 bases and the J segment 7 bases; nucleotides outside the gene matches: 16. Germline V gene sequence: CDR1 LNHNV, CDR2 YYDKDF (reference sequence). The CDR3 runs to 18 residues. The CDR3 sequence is CATSRYTPPGQGRGGYTF. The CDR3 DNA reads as TGTGCCACCAGCAGATATACCCCCCCGGGACAGGGGAGAGGTGGCTACACCTTC.

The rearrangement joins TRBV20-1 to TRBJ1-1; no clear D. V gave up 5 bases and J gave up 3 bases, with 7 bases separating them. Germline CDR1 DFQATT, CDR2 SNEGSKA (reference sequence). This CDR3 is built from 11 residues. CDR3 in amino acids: CSAARDTEAFF. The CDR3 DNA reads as TGCAGTGCTGCCCGGGACACTGAAGCTTTCTTT.

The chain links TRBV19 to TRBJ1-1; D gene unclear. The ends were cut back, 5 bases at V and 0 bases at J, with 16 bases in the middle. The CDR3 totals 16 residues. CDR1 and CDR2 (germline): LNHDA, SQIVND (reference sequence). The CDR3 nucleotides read TGTGCCAGTAGTCTAAAACCGGGAGCTATGAACACTGAAGCTTTCTTT. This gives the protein CASSLKPGAMNTEAFF. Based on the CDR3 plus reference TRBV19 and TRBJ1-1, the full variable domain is DGGITQSPKYLFRKEGQNVTLSCEQNLNHDAMYWYRQDPGQGLRLIYYSQIVNDFQKGDIAEGYSVSREKKESFPLTVTSAQKNPTAFYLCASSLKPGAMNTEAFFGQGTRLTVV.